What follows is one T cell receptor beta chain and its context. J was trimmed by 10 bases and V by 4 bases; bases with no gene match: 5. The germline V gene has CDR1 WSHSY and CDR2 SAAADI. This CDR3 spans 13 amino acids. Assay: immunoSEQ multiplex PCR; the TCRdb copy retains only in-frame clones and omits some. The table includes 15,000 to 20,000 clones, under 85% detected once. This sample was taken from a study of PD-1 and CTLA-4 blockade in melanoma. This rearrangement joins TRBV10-2 to TRBJ1-4, with 8 bases fitting TRBD1. The material sequenced was CD8+ T cells from peripheral blood, taken before anti-PD-1 treatment. This TCR was recovered from a human donor with melanoma. The CDR3 reads CASSAGGRGKLFF. The CDR3 nucleotides read TGCGCCAGCAGTGCAGGGGGCCGGGGAAAACTGTTTTTT.